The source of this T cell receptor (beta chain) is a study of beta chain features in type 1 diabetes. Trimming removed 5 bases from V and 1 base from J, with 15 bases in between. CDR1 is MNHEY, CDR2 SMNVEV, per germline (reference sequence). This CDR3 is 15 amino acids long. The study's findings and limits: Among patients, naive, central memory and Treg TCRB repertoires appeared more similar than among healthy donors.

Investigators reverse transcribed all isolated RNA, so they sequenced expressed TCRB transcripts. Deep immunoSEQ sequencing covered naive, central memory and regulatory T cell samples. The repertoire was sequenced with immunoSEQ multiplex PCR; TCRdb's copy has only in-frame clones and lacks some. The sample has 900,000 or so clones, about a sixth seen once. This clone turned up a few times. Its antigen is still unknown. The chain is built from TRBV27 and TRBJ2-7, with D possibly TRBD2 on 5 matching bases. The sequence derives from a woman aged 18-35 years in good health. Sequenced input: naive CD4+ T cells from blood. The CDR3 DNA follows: TGTGCCAGCAGTCCCTTTATGAGGGCATCCTACGAGCAGTACTTC. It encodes CASSPFMRASYEQYF.